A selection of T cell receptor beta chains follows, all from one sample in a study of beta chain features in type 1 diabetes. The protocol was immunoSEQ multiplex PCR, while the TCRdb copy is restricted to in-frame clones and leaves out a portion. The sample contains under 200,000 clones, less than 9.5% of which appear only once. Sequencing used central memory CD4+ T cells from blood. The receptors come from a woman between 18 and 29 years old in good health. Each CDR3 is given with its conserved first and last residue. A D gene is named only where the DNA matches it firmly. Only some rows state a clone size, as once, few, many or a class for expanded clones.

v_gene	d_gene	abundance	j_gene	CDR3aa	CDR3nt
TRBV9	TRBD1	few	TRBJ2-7	CASSVHGDRAYEQYF	TGTGCCAGCAGCGTCCATGGGGACAGGGCCTACGAGCAGTACTTC
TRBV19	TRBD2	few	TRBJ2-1	CASSINGRGAYNEQFF	TGTGCCAGTAGTATTAACGGGAGGGGTGCCTACAATGAGCAGTTCTTC
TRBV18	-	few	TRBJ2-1	CASSPGNSGGNEQFF	TGTGCCAGCTCACCTGGGAATTCAGGGGGGAATGAGCAGTTCTTC
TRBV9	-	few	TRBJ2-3	CASSPRGSGPTDTQYF	TGTGCCAGCAGCCCGCGTGGGAGCGGACCCACAGATACGCAGTATTTT
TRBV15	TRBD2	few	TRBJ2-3	CATSRGLAEVTDTQYF	TGTGCCACCAGCAGAGGGCTAGCGGAGGTCACAGATACGCAGTATTTT
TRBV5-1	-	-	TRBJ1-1	CASSLGEVGAEAFF	TGCGCCAGCAGCTTGGGGGAGGTAGGCGCTGAAGCTTTCTTT
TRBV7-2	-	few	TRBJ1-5	CASSLTGNQPQHF	TGTGCCAGCAGCTTAACGGGGAACCAGCCCCAGCATTTT
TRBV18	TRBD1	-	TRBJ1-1	CASSRGQANTEAFF	TGTGCCAGCTCACGGGGACAGGCGAACACTGAAGCTTTCTTT
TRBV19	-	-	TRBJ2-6	CASSMTPQGSGANVLTF	TGTGCCAGTAGTATGACCCCTCAGGGCTCTGGGGCCAACGTCCTGACTTTC
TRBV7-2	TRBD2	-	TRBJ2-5	CASRYTGLAGGKQETQYF	TGTGCCAGCAGATACACGGGACTAGCGGGGGGGAAGCAAGAGACCCAGTACTTC
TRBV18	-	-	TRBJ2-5	CASSRKREETQYF	TGTGCCAGCTCTCGCAAGAGAGAAGAGACCCAGTACTTC
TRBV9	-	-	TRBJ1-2	CASSVRGDSYGYTF	TGTGCCAGCAGCGTCAGGGGAGACAGCTATGGCTACACCTTC
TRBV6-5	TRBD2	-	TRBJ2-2	CASGRGDTGELFF	TGCGCTAGCGGGAGGGGTGACACCGGGGAGCTGTTTTTT
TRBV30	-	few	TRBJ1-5	CAWSRGALDQPQHF	TGTGCCTGGAGTCGCGGAGCCCTTGATCAGCCCCAGCATTTT
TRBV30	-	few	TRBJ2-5	CAWGPGDVQETQYF	TGTGCCTGGGGCCCAGGGGACGTACAAGAGACCCAGTACTTC
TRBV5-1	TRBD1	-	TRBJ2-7	CASSPETGASPYEQYF	TGCGCCAGCAGCCCGGAAACAGGGGCTAGTCCCTACGAGCAGTACTTC
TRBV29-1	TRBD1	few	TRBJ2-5	CSGRQGAWETQYF	TGCAGCGGCCGACAGGGGGCCTGGGAGACCCAGTACTTC
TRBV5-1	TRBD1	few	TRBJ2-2	CASRDRETGELFF	TGCGCCAGCAGGGACAGGGAAACCGGGGAGCTGTTTTTT
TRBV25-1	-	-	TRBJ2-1	CASSEWKGAARNEQFF	TGTGCCAGCAGTGAATGGAAGGGAGCTGCTAGGAATGAGCAGTTCTTC
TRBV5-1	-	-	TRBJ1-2	CASTQQQGDDGYTF	TGCGCCAGCACCCAACAACAAGGAGACGATGGCTACACCTTC
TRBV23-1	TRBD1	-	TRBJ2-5	CASGAGQEHQETQYF	TGCGCCTCCGGGGCGGGACAGGAACACCAAGAGACCCAGTACTTC
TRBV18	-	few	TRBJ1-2	CASSPEGAYGYTF	TGTGCCAGCTCACCGGAGGGCGCATATGGCTACACCTTC
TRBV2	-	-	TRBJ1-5	CASRRTVYSNQPQHF	TGTGCCAGCAGGAGGACAGTTTATAGCAATCAGCCCCAGCATTTT
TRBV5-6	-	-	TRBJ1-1	CASSLGGRGNTEAFF	TGTGCCAGCAGCTTGGGGGGCAGGGGGAACACTGAAGCTTTCTTT
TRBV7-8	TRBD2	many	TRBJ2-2	CANKLAGHGELFF	TGTGCCAATAAACTAGCGGGACACGGGGAGCTGTTTTTT
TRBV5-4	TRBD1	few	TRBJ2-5	CASSPGQGEETQYF	TGTGCCAGCAGCCCGGGACAGGGAGAAGAGACCCAGTACTTC
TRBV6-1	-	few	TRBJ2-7	CASSEEVAAAYEQYF	TGTGCCAGCAGTGAAGAGGTCGCGGCAGCCTACGAGCAGTACTTC
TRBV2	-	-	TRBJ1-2	CASSVSSGSNYGYTF	TGTGCCAGCAGTGTTTCCTCGGGGTCTAACTATGGCTACACCTTC
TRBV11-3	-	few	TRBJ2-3	CASSTDTRHTDTQYF	TGTGCCAGCAGCACCGACACTCGGCACACAGATACGCAGTATTTT
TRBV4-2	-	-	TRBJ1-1	CASSQGTAAMNTEAFF	TGTGCCAGCAGCCAAGGGACAGCTGCTATGAACACTGAAGCTTTCTTT
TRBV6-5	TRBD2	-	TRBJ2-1	CASSYGGGRTEQFF	TGTGCCAGCAGTTACGGCGGCGGGAGAACTGAGCAGTTCTTC
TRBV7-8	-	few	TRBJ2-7	CASSSGQSLSRQYF	TGTGCCAGCAGTTCCGGACAGTCTCTCAGCCGGCAGTACTTC
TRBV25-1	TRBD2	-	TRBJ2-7	CASGGDYSYEQYF	TGTGCCAGCGGCGGGGACTACTCCTACGAGCAGTACTTC
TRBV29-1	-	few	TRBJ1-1	CSGYKNTEAFF	TGCAGCGGTTACAAGAACACTGAAGCTTTCTTT
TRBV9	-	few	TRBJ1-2	CASSARQTSYGYTF	TGTGCCAGCAGCGCGCGACAGACCTCCTATGGCTACACCTTC
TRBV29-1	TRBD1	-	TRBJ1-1	CSVLDRGPPLLEAFF	TGCAGCGTCCTAGACAGGGGTCCCCCTCTCCTTGAAGCTTTCTTT
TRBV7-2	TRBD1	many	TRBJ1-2	CASSPSPGQGYGYTF	TGTGCCAGCAGCCCTAGCCCAGGACAGGGCTATGGCTACACCTTC
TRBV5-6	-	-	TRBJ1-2	CASSPRGVYGYTF	TGTGCCAGCAGCCCCAGGGGAGTCTATGGCTACACCTTC
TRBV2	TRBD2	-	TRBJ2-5	CASWRLAVQETQYF	TGTGCCAGCTGGAGACTAGCGGTTCAAGAGACCCAGTACTTC
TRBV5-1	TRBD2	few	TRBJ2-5	CASSTGRAQETQYF	TGCGCCAGCAGCACCGGGAGGGCGCAAGAGACCCAGTACTTC
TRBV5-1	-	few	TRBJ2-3	CASSLGLSQTGTDTQYF	TGCGCCAGCAGCCTAGGACTCTCTCAAACAGGCACAGATACGCAGTATTTT
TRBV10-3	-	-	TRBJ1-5	CAISDSGGGTGNQPQHF	TGTGCCATCAGTGACTCCGGTGGGGGGACGGGCAATCAGCCCCAGCATTTT
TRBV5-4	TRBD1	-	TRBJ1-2	CASSQDKYRGVNTF	TGTGCCAGCAGCCAAGATAAGTACAGGGGAGTAAACACCTTC
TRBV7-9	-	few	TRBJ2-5	CASSGNGGRETQYF	TGTGCCAGCAGCGGGAACGGGGGAAGAGAGACCCAGTACTTC